Following are 13 T cell receptor beta chains from one sample sequenced in a study of blood T cell repertoires in COVID-19. Only in-frame clones appear in the TCRdb table, and some are missing; sequencing was by immunoSEQ multiplex PCR. The sample consists of about 100,000 clones, around four fifths of them appearing once. Sequencing used peripheral blood. The receptors derive from a woman in her seventies with acute or convalescent COVID-19.

The chain links TRBV2 to TRBJ2-5, with D perhaps TRBD1 (6 bases). The V end lost 10 bases, the J end lost 2 bases, and 17 bases lay between the germline ends. The CDR3 has 14 amino acids. Germline assignment: CDR1 SNHLY and CDR2 FYNNEI. CDR3 residues: CANKPLGAQETQYF. The CDR3 bases are TGTGCCAACAAACCGTTGGGGGCGCAAGAGACCCAGTACTTC.

This chain joins TRBV4-1 and TRBJ1-2, with TRBD1 as a possible D gene (6 bases). V lost 5 bases, J lost 2 bases, and 9 bases lay in between. Germline assignment: CDR1 MGHRA and CDR2 YSYEKL. This CDR3 spans 13 amino acids. The CDR3 region has the DNA TGCGCCAGCAGCGCCACAGGGAACTATGGCTACACCTTC. This translates into CASSATGNYGYTF.

The rearrangement links TRBV3-1 (or the pseudogene TRBV3-2) to TRBJ1-5; weak D call: TRBD1 (5 bases). The CDR3 is made up of 16 amino acids. CDR1 and CDR2 (germline): LGHDT, YNNKEL (reference sequence). The V gene lost 1 base and the J gene lost 7 bases, with 17 bases spanning the gap. This CDR3 is CASSQGSRTGGQPQHF. CDR3 coding DNA: TGTGCCAGCAGCCAAGGCTCAAGAACGGGGGGACAGCCCCAGCATTTT.

The chain couples TRBV2 to TRBJ1-5; D is unresolved. The germline V gene encodes CDR1 SNHLY and CDR2 FYNNEI. CDR3 length equals 15 residues. V gave up 2 bases and J gave up 3 bases, with 11 bases separating them. CDR3 sequence: CASSEWVTNNQPQHF. For the CDR3, the DNA is TGTGCCAGCAGTGAATGGGTGACAAACAATCAGCCCCAGCATTTT.

This clone has a single count. The genes are TRBV11-2 and TRBJ1-6; 9 bases align to TRBD1. The ends lost 5 bases at V and 10 bases at J; junction bases unmatched: 9. The CDR3 contains 15 residues. Looked up from germline, CDR1 is SGHAT and CDR2 is FQNNGV. CDR3 in amino acids: CASSPGTGRGSPLHF. CDR3 DNA sequence: TGTGCCAGCAGCCCTGGGACAGGGCGAGGGTCACCCCTCCACTTT.

The chain joins TRBV5-1 to TRBJ1-5; tentatively, D is TRBD1 (5 bases). The germline CDR1 and CDR2 sequences are SGHRS and YFSETQ. The CDR3 is 15 amino acids. V lost 4 bases to trimming and J lost 7 bases, with 18 bases between them. For the CDR3, the DNA is TGCGCCAGCAGCCCCGCCGGGGGGAGTGGGCAGCCCCAGCATTTT. Protein sequence: CASSPAGGSGQPQHF.

The chain recombines TRBV6-6 with TRBJ2-7; D might be TRBD1 (5 bases). The ends were cut back, 8 bases at V and 3 bases at J, with 8 bases in the middle. The CDR3 sequence is 11 residues long. From germline, CDR1 is MNHNY and CDR2 SVGAGI (reference sequence). The CDR3 spells CASGRVYEQYF. Here the CDR3 DNA reads TGTGCCAGCGGCAGGGTCTACGAGCAGTACTTC.

This clone is a singleton in its sample. The chain's CDR3 is CASSPDRARYGYTF. The CDR3 DNA reads TGTGCCAGTAGTCCGGACAGGGCTCGCTATGGCTACACCTTC. This chain connects TRBV19 to TRBJ1-2; 8 bases are shared with TRBD1. CDR3 size: 14 residues. Per the germline V gene, CDR1 is LNHDA and CDR2 is SQIVND (reference sequence). V shed 5 bases and J 4 bases; nucleotides not matched to a gene: 6.

This clone showed up just once. The rearrangement joins TRBV19 to TRBJ1-6; the match to TRBD1 covers 9 bases. The CDR3 extends over 18 amino acids. In germline, CDR1 is LNHDA, CDR2 SQIVND (reference sequence). V lost 2 bases to trimming and J lost 7 bases; unmatched junction nucleotides: 12. This CDR3 reads CASSIFLGTGRENSPLHF. CDR3 in DNA: TGTGCCAGTAGTATATTCCTAGGGACAGGGAGAGAGAATTCACCCCTCCACTTT.

The chain joins TRBV11-2 to TRBJ2-1; 9 bases match TRBD1. This CDR3 has 15 amino acids. V was clipped by 3 bases and J by 5 bases; unmatched bases: 5. Germline lookup yields CDR1 SGHAT and CDR2 FQNNGV. As DNA, the CDR3 is TGTGCCAGCAGCTTGACAGGGGGTTTCAACAATGAGCAGTTCTTC. Protein product: CASSLTGGFNNEQFF.

This clone was detected a few times. The V and J genes are TRBV2 and TRBJ1-1; unclear D gene. V was cut by 7 bases and J by 0 bases, with 12 bases left in between. This CDR3 region has 14 residues. Germline assignment: CDR1 SNHLY and CDR2 FYNNEI. CDR3 loop: CASTLTAMNTEAFF. The CDR3 DNA sequence: TGTGCCAGCACCTTAACTGCTATGAACACTGAAGCTTTCTTT.

The V gene is TRBV7-2, the J gene TRBJ1-6; 7 bases map to TRBD1. The CDR3 has 15 residues. V shed 5 bases and J 9 bases; nucleotides not matched to a gene: 10. Germline values: CDR1 SGHTA, CDR2 FQGNSA. CDR3 in amino acids: CASSPRGPLSSPLHF. The DNA of the CDR3 is TGTGCCAGCAGCCCGAGGGGGCCCCTGAGTTCACCCCTCCACTTT.

This clone appeared a few times. The V call is TRBV30, the J call TRBJ1-1; D not certain. V dropped 4 bases and J dropped 0 bases, with 9 bases sitting between them. The CDR3 has 13 amino acids. Germline CDR1 is GTSNPN and CDR2 is SVGIG (reference sequence). The CDR3 coding sequence is TGTGCCTGGATAGAGAGAATGAACACTGAAGCTTTCTTT. This encodes CAWIERMNTEAFF.